This T cell receptor (beta chain) was recorded in a study of Graves' ophthalmopathy and Graves' hyperthyroidism. Transcripts of RNA were the source for amplifying TCR beta CDR3 regions. Following a first-round RT-PCR that used HTBI primers, a second-round multiplex PCR was carried out. MiXCR, run by TCRdb on the multiplex PCR reads, gives a single entry per CDR3 protein. The sample lists roughly 400,000 distinct CDR3 sequences, roughly 15% occurring once. This clonotype was recorded at least ten times. Its antigen remains unknown. Clinical symptoms, serum thyroxine, TRAb, thyroid ultrasound and orbital computed tomography formed the basis of diagnosis. The PBMC fraction was derived from under 11 ml of fresh peripheral blood. The germline V gene has CDR1 SGHRS and CDR2 YFSETQ. Trimming stripped 4 bases from V and 4 bases from J, with 12 bases between. The CDR3 spans 14 residues. Study-wide results and caveats: A 13-signature model separated ophthalmopathy from stable hyperthyroidism, roughly 86% sensitivity, roughly 81% specificity. Most thyroid-expanded clonotypes exceeding 0.001 frequency were also found in blood.

Material: peripheral blood. The chain uses TRBV5-1 and TRBJ1-3; D is possibly TRBD1 (5 bases). The receptor was derived from an adult woman with stable Graves' hyperthyroidism. CDR3 region: CASSLGTGGNTIYF. The CDR3 bases are TGCGCCAGCAGCCTCGGGACGGGAGGAAACACCATATATTTT.